The T cell receptor (beta chain) under discussion was sequenced for a study of blood T cell repertoires in COVID-19. Some clones are missing from TCRdb's copy, which holds only in-frame ones; the method was immunoSEQ multiplex PCR. There are approximately 210,000 clones in the sample; about 83% occur only once, and 7.6% lies in the top ten. Sequencing was done on a sample of peripheral blood. This TCR came from a woman in her forties or fifties with active or convalescent COVID-19.

The CDR3 protein is CASSQGEYNEQFF. The DNA of the CDR3 is TGTGCCAGCAGCCAAGGGGAGTACAATGAGCAGTTCTTC. The chain has TRBV3-1 (or the pseudogene TRBV3-2) and TRBJ2-1, with D possibly being TRBD2 (5 bases). The CDR3 is 13 residues long. CDR1 is LGHDT and CDR2 is YNNKEL in the germline V gene (reference sequence). The germline V and J ends were trimmed by 1 base and 4 bases, with 5 bases remaining between them.